This TCR beta chain was retrieved from a study of cytomegalovirus exposure and HLA in healthy donors. CDR3 length equals 18 residues. J gave up 0 bases and V 5 bases, and 10 bases lay outside the gene matches. Germline lookup yields CDR1 MNHEY and CDR2 SMNVEV (reference sequence). Concerning this clone: Its antigen is not known.

Primers for the PCR totalled 60 Vbeta and 13 Jbeta. Repertoires were generated with immunoSEQ multiplex PCR, while TCRdb's copy carries only in-frame clones and drops some. The sample includes some 98,000 clones, 70% to 80% of them seen just once. Study-level results: It was assumed in the presence/absence analyses that sequencing depth was roughly uniform across donors. Analysis performed later found approximately 17,000 TCR beta sequences associated with HLA alleles at 0.05 false discovery rate.

Sequenced sample: PBMCs. This clonotype was obtained from a man between 18 and 29 years old in good health and CMV-seropositive. The genes are TRBV27 and TRBJ1-6, with TRBD1 matching 7 bases. CDR3 coding DNA: TGTGCCAGCAGTACAGAAACAGGGGAATTCTCCTATAATTCACCCCTCCACTTT. Amino acids: CASSTETGEFSYNSPLHF.